Presented here are 30 T cell receptor beta chains from one specimen sequenced in a study of blood T cell repertoires in COVID-19. Profiled with immunoSEQ multiplex PCR; TCRdb holds only in-frame clones, not every one. The data contain under 250,000 clones, under 90% of them seen just once; the ten biggest clones take up roughly 4%. The sample comprised PBMCs or T cells enriched from blood (not recorded which). The receptors derive from a woman in her twenties or thirties with acute COVID-19.

J is TRBJ2-2 and V is TRBV27, with D perhaps matching TRBD2 (6 bases). Germline assignment: CDR1 MNHEY and CDR2 SMNVEV (reference sequence). Between the trimmed V and J ends, which lost 6 bases and 7 bases, there was a span of 12 bases. The CDR3 consists of 13 residues. CDR3 sequence: CASRPGRGGELFF. Here the CDR3 DNA reads TGTGCCAGCAGACCCGGGCGGGGCGGGGAGCTGTTTTTT.

The chain uses TRBV5-8 and TRBJ2-5, with D possibly being TRBD2 (6 bases). Between the trimmed V and J ends, which lost 0 bases and 5 bases, there was a span of 11 bases. The germline V gene encodes CDR1 SGHTS and CDR2 YDEGEE. The length of the CDR3 is 14 residues. DNA for the CDR3: TGTGCCAGCAGCTTGGATCCAGGGAGGGAGACCCAGTACTTC. Translation: CASSLDPGRETQYF.

V usage is TRBV7-8 and J usage is TRBJ1-5, with TRBD1 matching over 10 bases. Germline V lookup: CDR1 SGHVS, CDR2 FQNEAQ. V lost 1 base to trimming and J lost 2 bases; unmatched junction nucleotides: 11. The CDR3 loop spans 19 amino acids. CDR3 residues: CASSLGPGTGVRGNQPQHF. The CDR3 DNA sequence: TGTGCCAGCAGCTTAGGGCCGGGGACAGGGGTTAGGGGCAATCAGCCCCAGCATTTT.

This clone is a singleton in its sample. V usage is TRBV5-1 and J usage is TRBJ1-2; D not certain. CDR1 SGHRS and CDR2 YFSETQ come from the germline V gene. Trimming took off 0 bases at V and 0 bases at J, with 15 bases between the two ends. The CDR3 covers 17 residues. DNA of the CDR3: TGCGCCAGCAGCTTGGCCGGCGGGCTTGTTCCTAACTATGGCTACACCTTC. Translated: CASSLAGGLVPNYGYTF.

The V call is TRBV4-1, the J call TRBJ1-3, with a possible D match to TRBD1 (5 bases). Germline loops: CDR1 MGHRA, CDR2 YSYEKL. Trimming took 0 bases from V and 4 from J, leaving 10 bases between them. This CDR3 has 15 residues. CDR3: CASSQDGGEGNTIYF. The CDR3 DNA is TGCGCCAGCAGCCAAGATGGGGGGGAGGGAAACACCATATATTTT.

V gene TRBV5-1 combines with J gene TRBJ2-5; D is unresolved. Germline CDR1 SGHRS, CDR2 YFSETQ. V was clipped by 4 bases and J by 1 base, with 8 bases between them. The CDR3 is 13 amino acids. CDR3 sequence (DNA): TGCGCCAGCAGCACCCCCGGCCAAGAGACCCAGTACTTC. This gives the protein CASSTPGQETQYF.

V usage is TRBV29-1 and J usage is TRBJ2-7; D not certain. CDR1 and CDR2 from the germline V gene are SQVTM and ANQGSEA. V was shortened by 4 bases and J by 4 bases, with 8 bases between the two germline ends. CDR3 length: 11 amino acids. DNA for the CDR3: TGCAGCGTTGTGACTGGATACGAGCAGTACTTC. Its translation is CSVVTGYEQYF.

This clone was found a few times. The rearrangement links TRBV7-3 to TRBJ2-7; the D gene is possibly TRBD1 (6 bases). Trimming shortened V by 1 base and J by 0 bases, and 13 bases separated the two germline ends. The CDR3 is 16 amino acids. Germline lookup yields CDR1 SGHTA and CDR2 FQGTGA. The CDR3 is CASSLSGQRSSYEQYF. CDR3 nucleotides: TGTGCCAGCAGCTTAAGCGGACAGCGGAGCTCCTACGAGCAGTACTTC.

J is TRBJ1-5 and V is TRBV7-2; maybe TRBD1 (5 bases). CDR3 length: 14 residues. The V end was cut by 3 bases, the J end by 6 bases, with 12 bases between. Germline CDR1 reads SGHTA; CDR2 reads FQGNSA. The CDR3 protein is CASSLGGFFQPQHF. DNA of the CDR3: TGTGCCAGCAGCTTGGGGGGGTTCTTTCAGCCCCAGCATTTT.

This rearrangement joins TRBV19 to TRBJ1-2; tentatively, D is TRBD1 (5 bases). Germline loops: CDR1 LNHDA, CDR2 SQIVND (reference sequence). V was cut by 3 bases and J by 1 base, with 15 bases left in between. The CDR3 totals 16 residues. CDR3 DNA sequence: TGTGCCAGTAGTATCCGGGGGACCCCGGGTAACTATGGCTACACCTTC. Protein product: CASSIRGTPGNYGYTF. The whole variable domain, remainder taken from reference TRBV19 and TRBJ1-2, is DGGITQSPKYLFRKEGQNVTLSCEQNLNHDAMYWYRQDPGQGLRLIYYSQIVNDFQKGDIAEGYSVSREKKESFPLTVTSAQKNPTAFYLCASSIRGTPGNYGYTFGSGTRLTVV.

This chain connects TRBV7-2 to TRBJ2-3; 7 nucleotides line up with TRBD2. V shed 1 base and J 2 bases; nucleotides not matched to a gene: 3. The CDR3 sequence is 15 residues long. Per the germline V gene, CDR1 is SGHTA and CDR2 is FQGNSA. The CDR3, as DNA: TGTGCCAGCAGCTTAGTGCGGGGGTTCACAGATACGCAGTATTTT. Its translation: CASSLVRGFTDTQYF.

This chain uses TRBV5-4 with TRBJ1-2; 7 nucleotides agree with TRBD1. Looked up from germline, CDR1 is SGHNT and CDR2 is YYREEE (reference sequence). V lost 7 bases, J lost 5 bases, and 5 bases stayed unmatched. This CDR3 comprises 12 residues. The CDR3 DNA follows: TGTGCCAGCGGACAGGAGAGTTATGGCTACACCTTC. Its translation: CASGQESYGYTF.

The rearrangement uses TRBV13 and TRBJ1-2, with D hard to call. Germline V gives CDR1 PRHDT, CDR2 FYEKMQ (reference sequence). The CDR3 is 15 residues long. The V gene lost 5 bases and the J gene lost 0 bases, with 13 bases spanning the gap. The CDR3 DNA is TGTGCCAGCAGCCAAGGACTTTACACTAACTATGGCTACACCTTC. Protein sequence: CASSQGLYTNYGYTF.

This chain links TRBV9 with TRBJ2-3; D might be TRBD2 (5 bases). Germline-derived CDR1 and CDR2 are SGDLS and YYNGEE. The CDR3 sequence is 16 residues long. V lost 3 bases and J lost 5, with 19 bases in between. The CDR3, as DNA: TGTGCCAGCAGCGCCGTGGCTAGCCCCGGAGAAGATACGCAGTATTTT. Amino acids: CASSAVASPGEDTQYF.

The chain is built from TRBV5-1 and TRBJ1-2; D unclear. The CDR3 sequence is 14 residues long. Trimming took off 0 bases at V and 5 bases at J, with 11 bases between the two ends. Germline values: CDR1 SGHRS, CDR2 YFSETQ. The CDR3: CASSLELGLYGYTF. DNA of the CDR3: TGCGCCAGCAGCTTGGAGCTTGGGCTATATGGCTACACCTTC.

The chain employs TRBV5-1 and TRBJ1-2, with D possibly matching TRBD1 (6 bases). CDR1 is SGHRS and CDR2 is YFSETQ in the germline V gene. Trimming stripped 4 bases from V and 8 bases from J, with 21 bases between. The CDR3 is 15 residues long. The CDR3 here is CASSPSVGATYGYTF. The CDR3 coding sequence is TGCGCCAGCAGCCCGTCAGTGGGGGCCACTTACGGCTACACCTTC.

This chain connects TRBV10-3 to TRBJ1-1; possibly TRBD1 for D (5 bases). The length of the CDR3 is 14 residues. Per germline, CDR1 ENHRY and CDR2 SYGVKD. The V gene lost 6 bases and the J gene lost 0 bases, with 11 bases spanning the gap. The CDR3 protein is CAIRSTAMNTEAFF. The CDR3 coding sequence is TGTGCCATCAGATCGACAGCCATGAACACTGAAGCTTTCTTT.

The V and J genes are TRBV30 and TRBJ2-5, with TRBD2 matching 8 bases. CDR1 is GTSNPN and CDR2 is SVGIG in the germline V gene (reference sequence). This CDR3 contains 12 residues. Germline trimming cut 4 bases from V and 5 bases from J; bases unmatched to any gene: 3. The CDR3 protein is CAWMPGGETQYF. Here the CDR3 DNA reads TGTGCCTGGATGCCGGGGGGGGAGACCCAGTACTTC. Full variable domain (missing parts from reference TRBV30 and TRBJ2-5): SQTIHQWPATLVQPVGSPLSLECTVEGTSNPNLYWYRQAAGRGLQLLFYSVGIGQISSEVPQNLSASRPQDRQFILSSKKLLLSDSGFYLCAWMPGGETQYFGPGTRLLVL.

The rearrangement links TRBV21-1 to TRBJ2-3; the D call TRBD1 from the table was never checked on the DNA. TRBV21-1 represents a pseudogene. CDR3 length: 10 residues. Written as DNA, the CDR3 is TGTGCCAGCCTTTGGACAGGAGGGCTTTTT. It translates to CASLWTGGLF.

This rearrangement joins TRBV7-2 to TRBJ1-6, with D possibly TRBD1 on 6 matching bases. With 1 base removed from V and 10 bases from J, the gap between germline ends came to 14 bases. The CDR3 is 15 amino acids. Germline assignment: CDR1 SGHTA and CDR2 FQGNSA. CDR3 coding DNA: TGTGCCAGCAGCTTAGATGGGGGCCCGGGGTCACCCCTCCACTTT. This gives the protein CASSLDGGPGSPLHF.

This rearrangement joins TRBV11-2 to TRBJ2-7; D is possibly TRBD2 (5 bases). Germline values: CDR1 SGHAT, CDR2 FQNNGV. The length of the CDR3 is 15 residues. The germline V and J ends were trimmed by 2 bases and 3 bases, with 14 bases remaining between them. The CDR3 region has the DNA TGTGCCAGCAGCTTACTGGCGGGCAGATACTACGAGCAGTACTTC. This encodes CASSLLAGRYYEQYF.

The chain couples TRBV19 to TRBJ1-2; weak D call: TRBD1 (6 bases). CDR1 is LNHDA, CDR2 SQIVND, per germline (reference sequence). The CDR3 loop spans 13 amino acids. V was pared by 3 bases and J by 8 bases, with 13 bases between. The CDR3 DNA is TGTGCCAGTAGTATTACAGGGAGGGAAGGCTACACCTTC. Its protein is CASSITGREGYTF. Supplemented by reference TRBV19 and TRBJ1-2, the full variable domain reads DGGITQSPKYLFRKEGQNVTLSCEQNLNHDAMYWYRQDPGQGLRLIYYSQIVNDFQKGDIAEGYSVSREKKESFPLTVTSAQKNPTAFYLCASSITGREGYTFGSGTRLTVV.

The V call is TRBV7-9, the J call TRBJ1-2; D gene uncertain. Between the trimmed V and J ends, which lost 5 bases and 3 bases, there was a span of 10 bases. The CDR3 length is 13 residues. In germline, CDR1 is SEHNR, CDR2 FQNEAQ (reference sequence). The CDR3 DNA sequence: TGTGCCAGCAGCCCCCGGGATGACTATGGCTACACCTTC. The encoded protein is CASSPRDDYGYTF.

The chain employs TRBV7-2 and TRBJ1-2, with 7 bases lining up with TRBD1. V trimming: 6 bases; J trimming: 4 bases; junction bases outside the gene matches: 8. CDR3 length: 14 residues. Germline V gene lookup returns CDR1 SGHTA and CDR2 FQGNSA. Here the CDR3 DNA reads TGTGCCAGCAGTCCACAGGGGCCGCTCTATGGCTACACCTTC. It translates to CASSPQGPLYGYTF.

This clone turned up a few times. This rearrangement joins TRBV14 to TRBJ2-7, with 9 bases identical to TRBD1. Germline values: CDR1 SGHDN, CDR2 FVKESK. V was pared by 5 bases and J by 2 bases, with 7 bases of the junction left unmatched. This CDR3 region has 15 residues. The CDR3 DNA sequence: TGTGCCAGCAGCACCCGGACAGGGGACGCCTACGAGCAGTACTTC. Translated: CASSTRTGDAYEQYF.

The gene calls are TRBV10-1 and TRBJ2-2; tentative D call: TRBD1 (5 bases). The V gene lost 0 bases and the J gene lost 3 bases, with 14 bases spanning the gap. The CDR3 is made up of 17 amino acids. Germline-derived CDR1 and CDR2 are WNHNN and SYGVQD (reference sequence). CDR3 nucleotide sequence: TGCGCCAGCAGTGAGTCACTTGACAGTGCACACACCGGGGAGCTGTTTTTT. Protein sequence: CASSESLDSAHTGELFF.

The J gene is TRBJ1-1, the V gene TRBV28; D gene uncertain. Deletions cut 5 bases from V and 4 bases from J, with 11 bases between. Germline CDR1 is MDHEN and CDR2 is SYDVKM. CDR3 length: 13 amino acids. CDR3 amino acids: CASSIEEATEAFF. The CDR3 coding sequence is TGTGCCAGCAGTATAGAGGAGGCCACTGAAGCTTTCTTT.

The CDR3 DNA is TGTGCCACCAGTGATAAGTCGACGGCGGGCGACTCTGGAAACACCATATATTTT. As protein: CATSDKSTAGDSGNTIYF. This chain links TRBV24-1 with TRBJ1-3; D gene unclear. The CDR3 consists of 18 residues. Per germline, CDR1 KGHDR and CDR2 SFDVKD. Trimming cost V 3 bases and J 0 bases, with 17 bases left between them.

The chain carries TRBV9 and TRBJ2-5; 11 bases align to TRBD2. The CDR3 runs 18 residues. V was pared by 0 bases and J by 2 bases, with 9 bases of the junction left unmatched. CDR1 SGDLS and CDR2 YYNGEE come from the germline V gene. The CDR3 protein is CASSVASSGGPTQETQYF. CDR3 DNA sequence: TGTGCCAGCAGCGTAGCGTCTAGCGGGGGGCCCACGCAAGAGACCCAGTACTTC.

The chain joins TRBV30 to TRBJ1-6, with TRBD1 matching over 8 bases. Looked up from germline, CDR1 is GTSNPN and CDR2 is SVGIG (reference sequence). The CDR3 loop spans 16 amino acids. J lost 9 bases, V lost 0 bases, and 10 bases had no gene match. The CDR3 DNA follows: TGTGCCTGGAGTGTATTATCAGGGGGCACCGGTTCACCCCTCCACTTT. This translates into CAWSVLSGGTGSPLHF.